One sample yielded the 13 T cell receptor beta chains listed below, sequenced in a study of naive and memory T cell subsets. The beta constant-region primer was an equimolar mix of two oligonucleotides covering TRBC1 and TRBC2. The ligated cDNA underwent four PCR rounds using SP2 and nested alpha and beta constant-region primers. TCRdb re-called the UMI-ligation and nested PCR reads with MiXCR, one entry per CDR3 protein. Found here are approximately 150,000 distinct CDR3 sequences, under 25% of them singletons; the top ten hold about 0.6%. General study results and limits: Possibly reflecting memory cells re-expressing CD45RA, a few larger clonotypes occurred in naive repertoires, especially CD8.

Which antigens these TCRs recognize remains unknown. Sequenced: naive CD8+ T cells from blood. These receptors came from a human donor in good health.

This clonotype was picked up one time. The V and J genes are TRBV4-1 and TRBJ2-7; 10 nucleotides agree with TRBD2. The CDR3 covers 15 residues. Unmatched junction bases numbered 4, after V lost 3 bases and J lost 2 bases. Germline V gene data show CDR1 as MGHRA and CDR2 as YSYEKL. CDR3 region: CASSHSAGGPYEQYF. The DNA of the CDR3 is TGCGCCAGCAGCCACTCAGCGGGAGGGCCCTACGAGCAGTACTTC.

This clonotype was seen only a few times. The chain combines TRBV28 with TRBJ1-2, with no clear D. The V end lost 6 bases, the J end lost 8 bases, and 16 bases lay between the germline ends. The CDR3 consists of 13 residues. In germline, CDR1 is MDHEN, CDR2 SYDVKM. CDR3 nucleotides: TGTGCCAGCAGCGTCCCGGGGAGAGGGGGCTACACCTTC. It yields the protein CASSVPGRGGYTF.

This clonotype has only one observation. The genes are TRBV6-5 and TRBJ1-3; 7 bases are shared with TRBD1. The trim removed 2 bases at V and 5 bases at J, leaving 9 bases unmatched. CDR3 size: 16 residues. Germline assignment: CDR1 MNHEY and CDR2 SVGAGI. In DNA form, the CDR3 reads TGTGCCAGCAGTTACCTGGCAGGGGGAGGAAGAAACACCATATATTTT. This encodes CASSYLAGGGRNTIYF.

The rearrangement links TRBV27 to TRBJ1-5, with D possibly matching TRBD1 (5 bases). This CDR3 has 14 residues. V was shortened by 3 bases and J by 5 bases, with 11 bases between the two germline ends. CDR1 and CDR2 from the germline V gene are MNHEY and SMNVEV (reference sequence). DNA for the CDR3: TGTGCCAGCAGTTTTTCGGGGGATCATCAGCCCCAGCATTTT. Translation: CASSFSGDHQPQHF.

The CDR3 is CASNIRQGAGTSGPTGELFF. The CDR3 nucleotides are TGTGCCAGCAACATTAGACAGGGGGCTGGGACTAGCGGCCCCACCGGGGAGCTGTTTTTT. This chain uses TRBV7-9 with TRBJ2-2; D is possibly TRBD2 (11 bases). CDR3 length equals 20 residues. V was cut by 7 bases and J by 4 bases, with 31 bases left in between. Germline V lookup: CDR1 SEHNR, CDR2 FQNEAQ (reference sequence).

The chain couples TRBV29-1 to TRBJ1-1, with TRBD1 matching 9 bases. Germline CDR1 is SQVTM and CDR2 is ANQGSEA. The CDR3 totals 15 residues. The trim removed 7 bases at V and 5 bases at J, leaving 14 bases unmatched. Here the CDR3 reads CSAVPGQGIGTEAFF. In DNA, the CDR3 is TGCAGCGCCGTCCCGGGACAGGGTATTGGTACTGAAGCTTTCTTT.

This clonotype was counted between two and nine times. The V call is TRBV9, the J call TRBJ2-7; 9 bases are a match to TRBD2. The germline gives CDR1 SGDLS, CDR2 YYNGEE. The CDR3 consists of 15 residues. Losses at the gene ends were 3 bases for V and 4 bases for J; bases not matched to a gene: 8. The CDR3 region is CASSEGSGSGYEQYF. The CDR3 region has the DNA TGTGCCAGCAGCGAGGGTAGCGGGAGTGGGTACGAGCAGTACTTC.

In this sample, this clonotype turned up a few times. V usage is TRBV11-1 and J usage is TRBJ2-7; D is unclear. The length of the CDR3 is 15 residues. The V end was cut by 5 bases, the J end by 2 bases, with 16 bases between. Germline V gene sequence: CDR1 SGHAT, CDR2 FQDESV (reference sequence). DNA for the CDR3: TGTGCCAGCAGCCCATTGGCGTTTCGGACCTACGAGCAGTACTTC. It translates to CASSPLAFRTYEQYF.

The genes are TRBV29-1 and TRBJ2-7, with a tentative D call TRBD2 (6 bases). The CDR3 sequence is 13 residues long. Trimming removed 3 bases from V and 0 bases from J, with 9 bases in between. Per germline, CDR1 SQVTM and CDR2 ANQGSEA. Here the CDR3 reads CSVDTGDSYEQYF. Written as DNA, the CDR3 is TGCAGCGTTGATACGGGGGACTCCTACGAGCAGTACTTC.

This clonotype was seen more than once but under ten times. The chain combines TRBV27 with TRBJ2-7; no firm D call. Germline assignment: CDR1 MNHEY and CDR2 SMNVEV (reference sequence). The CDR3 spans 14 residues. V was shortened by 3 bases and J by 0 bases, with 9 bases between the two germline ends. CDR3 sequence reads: CASSFGISSYEQYF. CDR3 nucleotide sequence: TGTGCCAGCAGTTTTGGAATTTCCTCCTACGAGCAGTACTTC.

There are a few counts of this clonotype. CDR3 nucleotide sequence: TGTGCCTGGAGTGTTATGTCCCTAGGACGAGAGACCCAGTACTTC. Translated: CAWSVMSLGRETQYF. The rearrangement joins TRBV30 to TRBJ2-5; unclear D gene. From germline, CDR1 is GTSNPN and CDR2 SVGIG (reference sequence). Between the trimmed V and J ends, which lost 0 bases and 4 bases, there was a span of 15 bases. The CDR3 runs to 15 residues.

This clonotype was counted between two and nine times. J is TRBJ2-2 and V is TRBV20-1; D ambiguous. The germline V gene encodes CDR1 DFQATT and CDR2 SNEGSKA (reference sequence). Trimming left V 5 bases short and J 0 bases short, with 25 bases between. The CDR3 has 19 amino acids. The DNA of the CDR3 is TGCAGTGCTCCGCGCACCCCGGGCGGAAGAAACCCGAACACCGGGGAGCTGTTTTTT. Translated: CSAPRTPGGRNPNTGELFF.

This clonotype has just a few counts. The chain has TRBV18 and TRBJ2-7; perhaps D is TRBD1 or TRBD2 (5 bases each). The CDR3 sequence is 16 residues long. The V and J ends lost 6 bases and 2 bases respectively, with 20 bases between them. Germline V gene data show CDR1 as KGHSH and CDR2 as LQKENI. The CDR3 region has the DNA TGTGCCAGCTCGTTAACCCCGGGACGCACCACCTACGAGCAGTACTTC. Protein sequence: CASSLTPGRTTYEQYF.